One T cell receptor (beta chain) is described in this entry. Its antigen is still unknown. The record originates from a study of cytomegalovirus exposure and HLA in healthy donors. The overall study: Just over 80% of 398 genotyped donors fell in the Caucasian-associated ancestry cluster. Study results and caveats: Versus the approximately 720-donor mean, an Asian-associated ancestry cluster reportedly showed fewer N-insertions in a later analysis. The presence/absence work took it that sequencing depth was about the same across donors.

The donors (healthy individuals) were bone marrow donors. CDR1 and CDR2 from the germline V gene are SQVTM and ANQGSEA. The length of the CDR3 is 16 residues. V lost 4 bases, J lost 0 bases, and 7 bases stayed unmatched. Researchers ran the PCR with 60 Vbeta and 13 Jbeta primers. Only in-frame clones appear in the TCRdb table, and some are missing; sequencing was by immunoSEQ multiplex PCR. This sample has more than 95,000 clones, with approximately 80% found just once. The clonotype comes from a woman between 18 and 29 years old in good health and CMV-seropositive. The gene calls are TRBV29-1 and TRBJ2-7; the match to TRBD2 covers 12 bases. The sample consisted of PBMCs. The chain's CDR3 is CSVAVTSGSSSYEQYF. The CDR3 coding sequence is TGCAGCGTTGCTGTGACTAGCGGGAGTAGCTCCTACGAGCAGTACTTC.